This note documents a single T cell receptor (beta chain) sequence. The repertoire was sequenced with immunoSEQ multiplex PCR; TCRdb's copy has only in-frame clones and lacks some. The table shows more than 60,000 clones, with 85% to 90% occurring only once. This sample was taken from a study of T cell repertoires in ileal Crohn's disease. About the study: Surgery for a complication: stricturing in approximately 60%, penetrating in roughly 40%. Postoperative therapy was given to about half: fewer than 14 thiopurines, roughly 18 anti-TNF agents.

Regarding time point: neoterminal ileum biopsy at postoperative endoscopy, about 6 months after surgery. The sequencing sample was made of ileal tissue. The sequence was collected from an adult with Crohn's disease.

CDR3 nucleotides: TGTGCCAGCAGGCGATTCGGGCAGCCCCAGCATTTT. Translation: CASRRFGQPQHF. This chain links TRBV2 with TRBJ1-5, with no clear D. The CDR3 consists of 12 residues. Trimming took 6 bases from V and 7 from J, leaving 10 bases between them. From germline, CDR1 is SNHLY and CDR2 FYNNEI.